Shown below are 13 T cell receptor beta chains from a single sample sequenced in a study of OX40 agonist ivuxolimab in advanced cancers. Method: immunoSEQ multiplex PCR; TCRdb's copy keeps in-frame clones and lacks some. The profile covers 92,000 or so clones, with 84% appearing a single time and roughly 5.8% taken by the ten largest. This material consisted of CD4+ or CD8+ T cells sorted from blood, taken in a trial of the OX40 agonist ivuxolimab. The receptors were sampled from an adult with an advanced solid tumor such as melanoma, head and neck, liver or kidney cancer.

The rearrangement links TRBV6-5 to TRBJ1-2; D is undetermined. Germline CDR1 MNHEY, CDR2 SVGAGI. The CDR3 is 13 amino acids. Deletions cut 6 bases from V and 0 bases from J, with 8 bases between. The CDR3 reads CASRSTANYGYTF. DNA for the CDR3: TGTGCCAGCAGATCCACGGCTAACTATGGCTACACCTTC.

V and J are TRBV7-6 and TRBJ2-7; 8 bases agree with TRBD1. Germline values: CDR1 SGHVS, CDR2 FNYEAQ. Trimming removed 5 bases from V and 2 bases from J; junction bases left unmatched: 8. This CDR3 has 15 amino acids. The CDR3 sequence: CASSPGTGGAYEQYF. The CDR3 nucleotides read TGTGCCAGCAGCCCCGGGACAGGCGGAGCCTACGAGCAGTACTTC. Filled out from reference TRBV7-6 and TRBJ2-7, the complete variable domain reads GAGVSQSPRYKVTKRGQDVALRCDPISGHVSLYWYRQALGQGPEFLTYFNYEAQQDKSGLPNDRFSAERPEGSISTLTIQRTEQRDSAMYRCASSPGTGGAYEQYFGPGTRLTVT.

The genes are TRBV6-6 and TRBJ1-1; 8 bases align to TRBD1. Germline CDR1 reads MNHNY; CDR2 reads SVGAGI (reference sequence). The V and J ends lost 8 bases and 4 bases, in that order; junction bases with no gene match: 9. The CDR3 extends over 14 amino acids. The DNA for the CDR3 is TGTGCCAGCGGGACAGGACCTAAGGGCACTGAAGCTTTCTTT. Amino acids: CASGTGPKGTEAFF.

J is TRBJ1-2 and V is TRBV10-3; maybe TRBD1 (6 bases). Trimming took off 10 bases at V and 3 bases at J, with 21 bases between the two ends. Germline V gene data show CDR1 as ENHRY and CDR2 as SYGVKD. The CDR3 contains 15 residues. This CDR3 is CASSSPPDSDYGYTF. CDR3 in DNA: TGTGCCAGCAGCTCACCCCCGGACAGTGACTATGGCTACACCTTC.

The chain joins TRBV7-8 to TRBJ2-7; perhaps TRBD1 as D (5 bases). Germline lookup yields CDR1 SGHVS and CDR2 FQNEAQ. Between the trimmed V and J ends, which lost 3 bases and 9 bases, there was a span of 18 bases. This CDR3 comprises 14 residues. The CDR3 coding sequence is TGTGCCAGCAGCTTGACAAGACAGCCTTTCGGGCAGTACTTC. Protein sequence: CASSLTRQPFGQYF.

V and J are TRBV9 and TRBJ1-1, with 10 bases aligning to TRBD1. From germline, CDR1 is SGDLS and CDR2 YYNGEE. V was pared by 3 bases and J by 5 bases, with 1 base of the junction left unmatched. The CDR3 runs to 13 residues. The CDR3 sequence: CASSAGQGTEAFF. The CDR3 coding sequence is TGTGCCAGCAGCGCGGGACAGGGGACTGAAGCTTTCTTT.

Comments on this clone: The junction and the germline gene differ at one end; a read error may be behind it. The chain combines TRBV4-2 with TRBJ2-5, with 9 bases matching TRBD2. The CDR3 totals 15 residues. Germline CDR1 is LGHNA and CDR2 is YNFKEQ. CDR3 loop: CASSQDETSGPPGDF. The CDR3 coding sequence is TGTGCCAGCAGCCAAGACGAAACTAGCGGGCCTCCCGGGGACTTC.

With regard to this clone: One end of the junction does not line up with germline, which may come from a read error. The chain is built from TRBV9 and TRBJ2-3; D gene unclear. Looked up from germline, CDR1 is SGDLS and CDR2 is YYNGEE. This CDR3 has 15 amino acids. The CDR3 sequence is CASNVGGRDTDTQYF. The CDR3 bases are TGTGCCAGCAACGTAGGCGGCCGCGACACAGATACGCAGTATTTT. Together with reference TRBV9 and TRBJ2-3, the CDR3 gives the full variable domain: DSGVTQTPKHLITATGQRVTLRCSPRSGDLSVYWYQQSLDQGLQFLIQYYNGEERAKGNILERFSAQQFPDLHSELNLSSLELGDSALYFCASNVGGRDTDTQYFGPGTRLTVL.

The rearrangement joins TRBV2 to TRBJ2-7; D might be TRBD2 (6 bases). Deletions cut 4 bases from V and 0 bases from J, with 16 bases between. The germline V gene has CDR1 SNHLY and CDR2 FYNNEI. The CDR3 consists of 16 residues. The CDR3 coding sequence is TGTGCCAGCAGTGTCGATAGCGGCTACGGCTCCTACGAGCAGTACTTC. It is translated as CASSVDSGYGSYEQYF.

This clone was observed a single time. The chain joins TRBV27 to TRBJ1-2; 7 nucleotides agree with TRBD1. This CDR3 contains 15 residues. CDR1 is MNHEY, CDR2 SMNVEV, per germline (reference sequence). With V trimmed by 5 bases and J by 1 base, 7 bases remained unmatched. CDR3 amino acids: CASSGGQNLNYGYTF. CDR3 coding DNA: TGTGCCAGCAGTGGGGGACAGAACCTTAACTATGGCTACACCTTC.

This chain links TRBV18 with TRBJ2-3, with D unclear. Germline-derived CDR1 and CDR2 are KGHSH and LQKENI. The CDR3 totals 12 residues. V was trimmed by 2 bases and J by 4 bases, leaving 4 bases between them. In nucleotides, the CDR3 is TGTGCCAGCTCACCATACGCAGATACGCAGTATTTT. As protein: CASSPYADTQYF.

CDR3: CATSSTTGAKNIQYF. In DNA form, the CDR3 reads TGTGCCACCAGCAGTACGACAGGAGCCAAAAACATTCAGTACTTC. The chain recombines TRBV15 with TRBJ2-4; TRBD1 is a possible D gene (6 bases). V was cut by 3 bases and J by 0 bases, with 9 bases left in between. Germline-derived CDR1 and CDR2 are LNHNV and YYDKDF (reference sequence). CDR3 size: 15 residues.

The rearrangement links TRBV6-6 to TRBJ2-7; TRBD1 or TRBD2 may be the D gene (6 bases each). Germline CDR1 is MNHNY and CDR2 is SVGAGI (reference sequence). CDR3 length equals 14 residues. Trimming removed 7 bases from V and 4 bases from J, with 17 bases in between. The CDR3 nucleotides read TGTGCCAGCACTTCAATTGGGGGGCCTTACGAGCAGTACTTC. Encoded protein: CASTSIGGPYEQYF.